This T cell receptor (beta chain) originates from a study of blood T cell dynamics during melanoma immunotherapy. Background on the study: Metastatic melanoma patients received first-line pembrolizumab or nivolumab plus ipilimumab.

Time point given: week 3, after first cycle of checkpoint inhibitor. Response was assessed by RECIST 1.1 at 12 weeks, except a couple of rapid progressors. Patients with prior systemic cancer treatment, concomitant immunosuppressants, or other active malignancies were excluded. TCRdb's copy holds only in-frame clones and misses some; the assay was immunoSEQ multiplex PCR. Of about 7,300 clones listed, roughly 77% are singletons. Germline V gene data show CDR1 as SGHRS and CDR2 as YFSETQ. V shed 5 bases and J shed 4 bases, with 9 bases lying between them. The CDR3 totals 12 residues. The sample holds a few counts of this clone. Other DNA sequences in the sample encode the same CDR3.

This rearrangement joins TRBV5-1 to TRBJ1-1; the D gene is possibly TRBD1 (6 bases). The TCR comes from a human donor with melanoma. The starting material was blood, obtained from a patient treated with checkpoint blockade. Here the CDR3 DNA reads TGCGCCAGCAGTATAGGGGGCACTGAAGCTTTCTTT. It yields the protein CASSIGGTEAFF.